This T cell receptor beta chain was observed in a study of identical twins. Whole-study results and caveats: Those out-of-frame alpha sequences shared by twins showed an excess of low generation probability.

The CDR3 totals 15 residues. Per the germline V gene, CDR1 is LGHDT and CDR2 is YNNKEL (reference sequence). The V and J ends lost 5 bases and 2 bases respectively, with 12 bases between them. Template switching added a universal primer site, and cDNA bore unique molecular identifiers. TCRdb re-called the 5' RACE reads with MiXCR, one entry per CDR3 protein. The sample lists around 340,000 distinct CDR3 sequences, 12% seen once, with approximately 7.6% in the top ten. On this clonotype: Its antigen is as yet unknown.

This sample was shared with a second study, whose subject was yellow fever vaccine responses in identical twins.

This chain connects TRBV3-1 to TRBJ2-2; D uncertain. Sequencing used CD8+ T cells sorted from blood. This sequence originates from a woman between 18 and 29 years old in good health. CDR3 DNA sequence: TGTGCCAGCAGCTACGACTCGTCAAACACCGGGGAGCTGTTTTTT. It is translated as CASSYDSSNTGELFF.